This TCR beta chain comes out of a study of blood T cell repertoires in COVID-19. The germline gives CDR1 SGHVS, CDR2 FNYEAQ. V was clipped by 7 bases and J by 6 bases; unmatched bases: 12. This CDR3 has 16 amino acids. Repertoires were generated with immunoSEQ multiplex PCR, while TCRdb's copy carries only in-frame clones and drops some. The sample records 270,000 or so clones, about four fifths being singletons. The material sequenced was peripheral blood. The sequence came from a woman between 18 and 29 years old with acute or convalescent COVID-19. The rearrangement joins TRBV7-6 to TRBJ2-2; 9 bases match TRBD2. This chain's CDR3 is CASTPRRGGLAGELFF. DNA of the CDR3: TGTGCCAGCACCCCGAGGCGGGGGGGATTAGCCGGGGAGCTGTTTTTT.